What follows is one TCR beta chain and its context. Its antigen is not identified. The TCR beta cDNA libraries carried unique molecular identifiers. TCRdb redid the calling of the PCR reads with MiXCR, one entry per CDR3 protein. The sample holds hundreds of thousands of distinct CDR3 sequences, roughly 50% seen once. This sample is part of a study of post-analysis software for immune sequencing data. Study-wide findings and caveats: About five TRBV segments (TRBV5-6, TRBV5-1 and TRBV20-1 among them) occurred more frequently in patients than in controls.

This CDR3 is built from 14 residues. V lost 1 base, J lost 1 base, and 7 bases lay in between. Germline V CDR1 and CDR2: SGHTA, FQGTGA. Sequencing input: blood. The chain has TRBV7-3 and TRBJ2-5; D may be TRBD2 (6 bases). The sequence derives from a girl aged 10-17 years with multiple sclerosis. DNA of the CDR3: TGTGCCAGCAGCTTAAACGGGGGCCAAGAGACCCAGTACTTC. Protein sequence: CASSLNGGQETQYF.